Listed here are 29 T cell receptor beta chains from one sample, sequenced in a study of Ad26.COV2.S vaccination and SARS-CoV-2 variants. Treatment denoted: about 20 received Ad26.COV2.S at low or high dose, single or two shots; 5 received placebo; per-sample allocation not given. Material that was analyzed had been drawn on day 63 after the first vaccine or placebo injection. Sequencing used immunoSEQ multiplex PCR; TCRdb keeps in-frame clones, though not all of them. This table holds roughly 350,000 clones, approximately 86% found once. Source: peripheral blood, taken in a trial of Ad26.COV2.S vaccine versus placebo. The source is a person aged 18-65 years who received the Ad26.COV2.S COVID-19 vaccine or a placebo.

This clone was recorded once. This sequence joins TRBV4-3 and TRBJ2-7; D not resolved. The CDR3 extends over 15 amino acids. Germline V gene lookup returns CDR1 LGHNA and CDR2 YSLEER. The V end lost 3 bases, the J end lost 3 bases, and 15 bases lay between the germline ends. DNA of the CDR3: TGCGCCAGCAGCCAGCGTAGAGAAGGGTACTACGAGCAGTACTTC. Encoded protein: CASSQRREGYYEQYF.

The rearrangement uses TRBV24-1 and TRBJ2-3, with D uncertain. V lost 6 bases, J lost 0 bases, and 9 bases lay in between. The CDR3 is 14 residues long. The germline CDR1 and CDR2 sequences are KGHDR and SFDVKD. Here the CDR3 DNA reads TGTGCCACCAGTCGTGCGCTAAGCACAGATACGCAGTATTTT. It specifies CATSRALSTDTQYF.

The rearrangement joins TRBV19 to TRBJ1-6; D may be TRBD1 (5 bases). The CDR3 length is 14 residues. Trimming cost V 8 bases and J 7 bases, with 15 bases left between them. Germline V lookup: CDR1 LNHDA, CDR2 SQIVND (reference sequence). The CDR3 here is CASDPGRMNSPLHF. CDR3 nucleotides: TGTGCCAGTGACCCGGGACGGATGAATTCACCCCTCCACTTT.

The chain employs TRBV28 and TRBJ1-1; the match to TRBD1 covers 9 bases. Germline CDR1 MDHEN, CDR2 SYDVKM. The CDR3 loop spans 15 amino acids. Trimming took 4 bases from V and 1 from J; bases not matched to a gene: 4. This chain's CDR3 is CASSSHRGPNTEAFF. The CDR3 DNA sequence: TGTGCCAGCAGTTCGCACAGGGGGCCGAACACTGAAGCTTTCTTT. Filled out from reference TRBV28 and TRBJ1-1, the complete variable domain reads DVKVTQSSRYLVKRTGEKVFLECVQDMDHENMFWYRQDPGLGLRLIYFSYDVKMKEKGDIPEGYSVSREKKERFSLILESASTNQTSMYLCASSSHRGPNTEAFFGQGTRLTVV.

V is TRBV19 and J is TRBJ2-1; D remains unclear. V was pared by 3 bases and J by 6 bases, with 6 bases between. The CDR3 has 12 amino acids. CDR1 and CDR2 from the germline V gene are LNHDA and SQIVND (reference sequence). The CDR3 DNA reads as TGTGCCAGTAGTATCCTGACCAATGAGCAGTTCTTC. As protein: CASSILTNEQFF.

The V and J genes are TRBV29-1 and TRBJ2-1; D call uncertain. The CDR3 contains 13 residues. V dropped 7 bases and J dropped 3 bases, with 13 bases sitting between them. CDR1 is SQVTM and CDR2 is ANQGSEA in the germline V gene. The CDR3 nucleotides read TGCAGCGCCACCACTAACCGCTACAATGAGCAGTTCTTC. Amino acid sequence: CSATTNRYNEQFF.

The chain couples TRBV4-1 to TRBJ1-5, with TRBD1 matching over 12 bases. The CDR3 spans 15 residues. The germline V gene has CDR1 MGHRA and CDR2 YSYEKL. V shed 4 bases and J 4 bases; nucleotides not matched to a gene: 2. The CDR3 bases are TGCGCCAGCAGCCGGGGACAGGGGGCTAATCAGCCCCAGCATTTT. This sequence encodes CASSRGQGANQPQHF.

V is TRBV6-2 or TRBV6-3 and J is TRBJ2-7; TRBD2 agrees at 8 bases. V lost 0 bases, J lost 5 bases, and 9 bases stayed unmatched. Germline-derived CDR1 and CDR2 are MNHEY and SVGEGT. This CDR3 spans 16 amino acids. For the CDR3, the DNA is TGTGCCAGCAGTTACTCGGCGGGAGGTTCGAGTGACGAGCAGTACTTC. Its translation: CASSYSAGGSSDEQYF.

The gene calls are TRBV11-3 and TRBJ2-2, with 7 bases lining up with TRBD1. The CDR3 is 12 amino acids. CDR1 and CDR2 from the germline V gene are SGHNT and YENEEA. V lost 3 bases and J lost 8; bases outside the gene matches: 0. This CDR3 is CASSLGQGELFF. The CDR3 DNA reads TGTGCCAGCAGCTTGGGACAGGGGGAGCTGTTTTTT.

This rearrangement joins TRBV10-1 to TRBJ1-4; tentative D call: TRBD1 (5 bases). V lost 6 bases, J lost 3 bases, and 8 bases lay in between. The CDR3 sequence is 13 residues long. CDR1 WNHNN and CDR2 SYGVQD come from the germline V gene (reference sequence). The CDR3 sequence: CASRGAPNEKLFF. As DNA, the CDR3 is TGCGCCAGCAGAGGGGCGCCTAATGAAAAACTGTTTTTT.

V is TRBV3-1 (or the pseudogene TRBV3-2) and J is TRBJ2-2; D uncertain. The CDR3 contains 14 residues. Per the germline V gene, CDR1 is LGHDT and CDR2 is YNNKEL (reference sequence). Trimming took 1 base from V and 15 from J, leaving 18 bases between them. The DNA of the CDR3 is TGTGCCAGCAGCCAAGCCGGTCGGCCGGGTACGATGTTTTTT. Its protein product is CASSQAGRPGTMFF.

The CDR3, as DNA: TGTGCCAGCAGCTTTACAGCAGGGGCGAACACCGGGGAGCTGTTTTTT. Its protein product is CASSFTAGANTGELFF. The chain recombines TRBV7-9 with TRBJ2-2; the D gene is possibly TRBD1 (6 bases). This CDR3 spans 16 amino acids. Trimming removed 3 bases at V and 0 bases at J, with 11 bases between. In germline, CDR1 is SEHNR, CDR2 FQNEAQ (reference sequence).

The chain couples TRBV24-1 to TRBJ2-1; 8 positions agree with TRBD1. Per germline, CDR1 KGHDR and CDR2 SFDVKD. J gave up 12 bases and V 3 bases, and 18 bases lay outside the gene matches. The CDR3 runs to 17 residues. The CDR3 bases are TGTGCCACCAGTGATCTGGGACAGGATGGGCTAAATGAGGGGCAGTTCTTC. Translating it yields CATSDLGQDGLNEGQFF.

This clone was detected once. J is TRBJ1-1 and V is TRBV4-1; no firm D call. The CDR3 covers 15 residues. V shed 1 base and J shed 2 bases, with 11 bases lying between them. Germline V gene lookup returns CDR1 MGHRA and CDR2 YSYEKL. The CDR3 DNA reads TGCGCCAGCAGCCAAGGCCGGCAGAGAAACACTGAAGCTTTCTTT. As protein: CASSQGRQRNTEAFF.

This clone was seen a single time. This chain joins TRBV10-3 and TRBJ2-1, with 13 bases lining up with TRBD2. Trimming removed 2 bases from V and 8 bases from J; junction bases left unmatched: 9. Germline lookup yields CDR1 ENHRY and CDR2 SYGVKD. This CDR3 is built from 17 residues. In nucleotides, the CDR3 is TGTGCCATCAGTGAGGCTTCCGGGACTAGCGGGGTCGATGAGCAGTTCTTC. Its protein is CAISEASGTSGVDEQFF.

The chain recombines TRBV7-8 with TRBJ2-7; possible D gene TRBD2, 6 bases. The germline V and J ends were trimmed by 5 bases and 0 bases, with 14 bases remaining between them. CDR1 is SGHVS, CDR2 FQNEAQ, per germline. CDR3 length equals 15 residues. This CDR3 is CASSKGRGSSYEQYF. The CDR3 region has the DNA TGTGCCAGCAGCAAGGGACGGGGGAGCTCCTACGAGCAGTACTTC.

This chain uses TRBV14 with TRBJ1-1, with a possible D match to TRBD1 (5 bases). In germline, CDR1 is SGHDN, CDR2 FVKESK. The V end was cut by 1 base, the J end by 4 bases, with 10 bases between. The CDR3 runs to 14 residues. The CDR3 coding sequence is TGTGCCAGCAGCCAAGTAGCGGGGGGCACTGAAGCTTTCTTT. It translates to CASSQVAGGTEAFF. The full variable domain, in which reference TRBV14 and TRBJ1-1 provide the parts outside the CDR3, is EAGVTQFPSHSVIEKGQTVTLRCDPISGHDNLYWYRRVMGKEIKFLLHFVKESKQDESGMPNNRFLAERTGGTYSTLKVQPAELEDSGVYFCASSQVAGGTEAFFGQGTRLTVV.

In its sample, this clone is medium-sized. The CDR3 is CASSAYSGNTIYF. CDR3 nucleotides: TGCGCCAGCAGCGCATACTCTGGAAACACCATATATTTT. The chain employs TRBV4-3 and TRBJ1-3, with unresolved D. Germline V gene lookup returns CDR1 LGHNA and CDR2 YSLEER. The CDR3 is 13 amino acids. V lost 5 bases to trimming and J lost 0 bases, with 5 bases between them.

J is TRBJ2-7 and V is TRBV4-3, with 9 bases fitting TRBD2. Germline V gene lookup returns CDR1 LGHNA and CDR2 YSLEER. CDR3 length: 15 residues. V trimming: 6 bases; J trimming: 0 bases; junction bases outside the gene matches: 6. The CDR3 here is CASSSGRGVSYEQYF. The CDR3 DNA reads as TGCGCCAGCAGTAGCGGGAGAGGGGTCTCCTACGAGCAGTACTTC.

DNA for the CDR3: TGTGCCAGCAGCTGGGGAGGGGGGAACACTGAAGCTTTCTTT. This gives the protein CASSWGGGNTEAFF. The chain links TRBV6-2 or TRBV6-3 to TRBJ1-1, with D maybe TRBD1 (6 bases). Trimming stripped 6 bases from V and 1 base from J, with 12 bases between. The germline V gene has CDR1 MNHEY and CDR2 SVGEGT. This CDR3 is built from 14 residues.

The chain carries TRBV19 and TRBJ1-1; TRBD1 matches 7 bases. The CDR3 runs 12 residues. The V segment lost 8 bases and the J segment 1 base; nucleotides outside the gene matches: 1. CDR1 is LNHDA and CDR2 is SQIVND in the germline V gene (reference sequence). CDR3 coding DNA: TGTGCCAGTCACAGGGGGAACACTGAAGCTTTCTTT. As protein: CASHRGNTEAFF.

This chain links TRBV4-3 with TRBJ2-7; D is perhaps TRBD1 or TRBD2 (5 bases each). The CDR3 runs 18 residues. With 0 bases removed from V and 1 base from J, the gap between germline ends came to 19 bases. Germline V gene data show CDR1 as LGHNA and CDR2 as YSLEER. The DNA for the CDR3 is TGCGCCAGCAGCCAAGATAGGTCTTCTGGGACCCTTTCCTACGAGCAGTACTTC. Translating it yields CASSQDRSSGTLSYEQYF.

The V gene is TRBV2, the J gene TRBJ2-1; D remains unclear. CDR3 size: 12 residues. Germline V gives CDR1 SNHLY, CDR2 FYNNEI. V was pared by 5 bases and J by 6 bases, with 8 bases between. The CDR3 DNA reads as TGTGCCAGCAGTTGGGGTATCAATGAGCAGTTCTTC. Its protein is CASSWGINEQFF.

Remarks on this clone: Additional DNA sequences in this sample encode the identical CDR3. This CDR3 reads CASSYGEGEKLFF. For the CDR3, the DNA is TGTGCCAGCAGTTATGGGGAAGGCGAAAAACTGTTTTTT. The chain employs TRBV6-5 and TRBJ1-4, with D hard to call. V was trimmed by 3 bases and J by 8 bases, leaving 10 bases between them. Per germline, CDR1 MNHEY and CDR2 SVGAGI. This CDR3 has 13 residues.

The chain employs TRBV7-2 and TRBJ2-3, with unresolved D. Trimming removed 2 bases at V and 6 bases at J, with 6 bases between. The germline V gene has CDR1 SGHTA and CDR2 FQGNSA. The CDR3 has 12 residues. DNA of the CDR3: TGTGCCAGCAGCTTATATGACGATACGCAGTATTTT. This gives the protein CASSLYDDTQYF.

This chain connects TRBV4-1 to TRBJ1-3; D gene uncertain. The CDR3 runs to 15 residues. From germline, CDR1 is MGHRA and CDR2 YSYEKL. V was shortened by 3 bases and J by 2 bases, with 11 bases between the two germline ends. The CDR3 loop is CASSQGFVAGNTIYF. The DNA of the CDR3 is TGCGCCAGCAGCCAGGGGTTCGTGGCTGGAAACACCATATATTTT.

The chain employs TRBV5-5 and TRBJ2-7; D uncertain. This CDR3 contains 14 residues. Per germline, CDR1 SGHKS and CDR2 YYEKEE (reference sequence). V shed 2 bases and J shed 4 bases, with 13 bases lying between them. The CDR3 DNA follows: TGTGCCAGCAGCTTCAACCCAGCGACATACGAGCAGTACTTC. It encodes CASSFNPATYEQYF.

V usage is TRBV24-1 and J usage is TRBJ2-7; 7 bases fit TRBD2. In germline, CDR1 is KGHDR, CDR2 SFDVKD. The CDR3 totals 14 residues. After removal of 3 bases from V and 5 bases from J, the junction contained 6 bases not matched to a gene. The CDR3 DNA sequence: TGTGCCACCAGTGATGGGAGGGAGGTAAACGAGCAGTACTTC. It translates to CATSDGREVNEQYF.

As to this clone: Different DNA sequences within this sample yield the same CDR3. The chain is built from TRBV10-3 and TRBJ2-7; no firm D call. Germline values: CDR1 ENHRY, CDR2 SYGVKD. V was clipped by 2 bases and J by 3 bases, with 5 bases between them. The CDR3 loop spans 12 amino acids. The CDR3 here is CAISEASYEQYF. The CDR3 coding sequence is TGTGCCATCAGTGAGGCTAGCTACGAGCAGTACTTC.